One and the same sample provided the 10 T cell receptor beta chains below, sequenced in a study of Graves' ophthalmopathy and Graves' hyperthyroidism. Beta-chain TCR CDR3 regions were amplified from RNA transcripts. Second-round multiplex PCR came after a first-round RT-PCR that employed HTBI primers. One entry per CDR3 protein results from TCRdb running MiXCR on the multiplex PCR reads. The profile shows more than 1,000,000 distinct CDR3 sequences, about 38% of them singletons. What was sequenced was peripheral blood or thyroid tissue (not recorded which). The receptors shown here come from an adult man with Graves' hyperthyroidism.

This clonotype was seen only a few times. V gene TRBV3-1 combines with J gene TRBJ2-7; D is undetermined. This CDR3 is 13 amino acids long. V shed 1 base and J shed 1 base, with 5 bases lying between them. Germline lookup yields CDR1 LGHDT and CDR2 YNNKEL (reference sequence). CDR3 sequence reads: CASSQANSYEQYF. The CDR3, as DNA: TGTGCCAGCAGCCAAGCCAATTCCTACGAGCAGTACTTC.

This chain links TRBV7-3 with TRBJ2-5, with TRBD1 matching over 7 bases. With 5 bases clipped from V and 4 bases from J, the junction kept 16 bases outside the gene matches. CDR1 SGHTA and CDR2 FQGTGA come from the germline V gene. The length of the CDR3 is 17 residues. CDR3 region: CASSTQGLVKWGETQYF. CDR3 bases: TGTGCCAGCAGCACACAGGGGTTGGTGAAATGGGGAGAGACCCAGTACTTC.

This clonotype was counted ten times or more. This sequence joins TRBV5-8 and TRBJ2-5; D is uncertain. The germline V gene has CDR1 SGHTS and CDR2 YDEGEE. The CDR3 is made up of 13 amino acids. The V end was cut by 2 bases, the J end by 3 bases, with 8 bases between. CDR3 loop: CASSFEQKETQYF. The CDR3 region has the DNA TGTGCCAGCAGCTTTGAACAGAAAGAGACCCAGTACTTC.

About this clonotype: One end of the junction fails to match germline, which may point to a read error. The V and J genes are TRBV5-1 and TRBJ2-7; maybe TRBD2 (5 bases). The CDR3 has 13 residues. The V gene's germline CDR1 is SGHRS and CDR2 YFSETQ. CDR3: CASSLDIPWEQYF. In nucleotides, the CDR3 is TGCGCCAGCAGCTTGGACATTCCGTGGGAGCAGTATTTC.

This clonotype has ten or more counts. The genes are TRBV2 and TRBJ2-2; no firm D call. The CDR3 runs 13 residues. Trimming stripped 7 bases from V and 2 bases from J, with 8 bases between. Germline V gene data show CDR1 as SNHLY and CDR2 as FYNNEI. CDR3 nucleotide sequence: TGTGCCAGCACCCTCACTAACACCGGGGAGCTGTTTTTT. As protein: CASTLTNTGELFF.

The genes are TRBV5-1 and TRBJ2-2; possible D gene TRBD1, 6 bases. The CDR3 is 13 residues long. Trimming removed 4 bases at V and 8 bases at J, with 12 bases between. Germline V gene data show CDR1 as SGHRS and CDR2 as YFSETQ. The CDR3 DNA reads as TGCGCCAGCAGCGTGACAGGTCCGGGGGAGCTGTTTTTT. It translates to CASSVTGPGELFF.

The rearrangement uses TRBV10-3 and TRBJ2-1; 7 bases align to TRBD1. V was pared by 2 bases and J by 3 bases, with 4 bases of the junction left unmatched. Germline V gene sequence: CDR1 ENHRY, CDR2 SYGVKD. CDR3 length: 15 residues. CDR3 residues: CAISETGVYYNEQFF. The CDR3 DNA sequence: TGTGCCATCAGTGAGACAGGGGTGTACTACAATGAGCAGTTCTTC.

This clonotype appeared many times. The J gene is TRBJ1-2, the V gene TRBV29-1, with a tentative D call TRBD1 (5 bases). The CDR3 totals 13 residues. Trimming removed 3 bases from V and 14 bases from J, with 22 bases in between. Germline V gene sequence: CDR1 SQVTM, CDR2 ANQGSEA. CDR3 DNA: TGCAGCGTTGATTCGAGATCAGCGGGACCCACAACCTTC. It translates to CSVDSRSAGPTTF. The full variable domain, completed using reference TRBV29-1 and TRBJ1-2, is SAVISQKPSRDICQRGTSLTIQCQVDSQVTMMFWYRQQPGQSLTLIATANQGSEATYESGFVIDKFPISRPNLTFSTLTVSNMSPEDSSIYLCSVDSRSAGPTTFGSGTRLTVV.

A few counts support this clonotype. This chain joins TRBV29-1 and TRBJ2-5, with TRBD2 matching over 9 bases. Germline V gene lookup returns CDR1 SQVTM and CDR2 ANQGSEA. With 8 bases clipped from V and 5 bases from J, the junction kept 9 bases outside the gene matches. The CDR3 sequence is 13 residues long. CDR3 protein: CSLGAGGLETQYF. The CDR3 DNA is TGCAGCTTAGGGGCGGGGGGGCTTGAGACCCAGTACTTC. The entire variable domain, with the rest obtained from reference TRBV29-1 and TRBJ2-5, is as follows: SAVISQKPSRDICQRGTSLTIQCQVDSQVTMMFWYRQQPGQSLTLIATANQGSEATYESGFVIDKFPISRPNLTFSTLTVSNMSPEDSSIYLCSLGAGGLETQYFGPGTRLLVL.

This clonotype has ten or more counts. The V gene is TRBV14, the J gene TRBJ1-1, with D uncertain. The CDR3 contains 15 residues. V was clipped by 2 bases and J by 1 base, with 11 bases between them. From germline, CDR1 is SGHDN and CDR2 FVKESK. This CDR3 reads CASSQTRTGNTEAFF. The CDR3 DNA follows: TGTGCCAGCAGCCAAACCAGGACGGGGAACACTGAAGCTTTCTTT.